A single sample is the source of the 18 T cell receptor beta chains below, sequenced in a study of immune characterization of retroperitoneal liposarcoma. TCRdb used MiXCR to reprocess the PCR reads, holding one entry per CDR3 protein. The table records 10,000 to 15,000 distinct CDR3 sequences, over 45% of them present only once. Input material: tumor tissue. The receptor set was obtained from a female donor with retroperitoneal liposarcoma.

The table lists this clonotype with many counts. V usage is TRBV7-6 and J usage is TRBJ2-5, with D unresolved. Germline-derived CDR1 and CDR2 are SGHVS and FNYEAQ. The CDR3 is 15 residues long. V was cut by 1 base and J by 11 bases, with 20 bases left in between. The CDR3 sequence: CASSLEAVGYNEQYF. CDR3 in DNA: TGTGCCAGCAGCTTAGAGGCCGTCGGATACAATGAGCAGTACTTC.

V is TRBV11-2 and J is TRBJ2-1; 8 bases fit TRBD1. The germline gives CDR1 SGHAT, CDR2 FQNNGV. The CDR3 length is 14 residues. The V and J ends lost 7 bases and 10 bases, in that order; junction bases with no gene match: 12. The CDR3 spells CASTLSQGGYEQFF. The DNA of the CDR3 is TGTGCCAGCACCCTATCACAGGGGGGATACGAGCAGTTCTTC.

V usage is TRBV6-6 and J usage is TRBJ2-1, with 8 bases that match TRBD2. With the DNA end fitting TRBJ2-5 better, the J assignment may be wrong. This CDR3 comprises 15 residues. Germline V gene lookup returns CDR1 MNHNY and CDR2 SVGAGI (reference sequence). Here the CDR3 reads CASSYSRTSTETQYF. Here the CDR3 DNA reads TGTGCCAGCAGTTACTCGAGGACTAGCACAGAGACCCAGTACTTC.

This chain links TRBV10-1 with TRBJ2-1, with 13 bases fitting TRBD2. Germline V gene data show CDR1 as WNHNN and CDR2 as SYGVQD (reference sequence). Germline trimming cut 5 bases from V and 7 bases from J; bases unmatched to any gene: 8. This CDR3 comprises 16 residues. Written as DNA, the CDR3 is TGCGCCAGCAGTAAATTACTAGCGGGGGGGATTAATGAGCAGTTCTTC. This sequence encodes CASSKLLAGGINEQFF.

DNA of the CDR3: TGTGCTAGTGGACAGGGCCCGAACACCGGGGAGCTGTTTTTT. It codes for CASGQGPNTGELFF. This chain links TRBV12-5 with TRBJ2-2; the D gene is possibly TRBD1 (6 bases). This CDR3 contains 14 residues. The germline CDR1 and CDR2 sequences are LGHNT and FRNRAP. V was pared by 6 bases and J by 0 bases, with 8 bases between. The full variable domain, rest sourced from reference TRBV12-5 and TRBJ2-2, is DARVTQTPRHKVTEMGQEVTMRCQPILGHNTVFWYRQTMMQGLELLAYFRNRAPLDDSGMPKDRFSAEMPDATLATLKIQPSEPRDSAVYFCASGQGPNTGELFFGEGSRLTVL.

This chain connects TRBV27 to TRBJ2-1; D ambiguous. V lost 7 bases to trimming and J lost 2 bases, with 12 bases between them. Germline assignment: CDR1 MNHEY and CDR2 SMNVEV (reference sequence). The CDR3 extends over 14 amino acids. This CDR3 is CASTTRTPYNEQFF. CDR3 bases: TGTGCCAGCACCACCCGTACCCCCTACAATGAGCAGTTCTTC.

This clonotype was observed at least ten times. The genes are TRBV7-3 and TRBJ2-1; 7 positions match TRBD1. Germline V gene lookup returns CDR1 SGHTA and CDR2 FQGTGA. V shed 0 bases, J shed 3 bases, and the junction held 2 bases outside the gene matches. The CDR3 loop spans 15 amino acids. The CDR3 loop is CASSLTGTDYNEQFF. The CDR3 nucleotides are TGTGCCAGCAGCTTAACAGGGACAGACTACAATGAGCAGTTCTTC. Looking up the rest from reference TRBV7-3 and TRBJ2-1 gives the full variable domain: GAGVSQTPSNKVTEKGKYVELRCDPISGHTALYWYRQSLGQGPEFLIYFQGTGAADDSGLPNDRFFAVRPEGSVSTLKIQRTERGDSAVYLCASSLTGTDYNEQFFGPGTRLTVL.

V is TRBV5-6 and J is TRBJ2-4; D tentatively fits TRBD1 or TRBD2 (5 bases each). V lost 0 bases, J lost 13 bases, and 20 bases lay in between. Germline V gene lookup returns CDR1 SGHDT and CDR2 YYEEEE. CDR3 length: 15 amino acids. The chain's CDR3 is CASSLGGNLYNEQYF. CDR3 DNA: TGTGCCAGCAGCTTGGGGGGGAACCTCTACAATGAGCAGTACTTC.

The rearrangement uses TRBV25-1 and TRBJ2-5; D is possibly TRBD1 or TRBD2 (5 bases each). Trimming stripped 2 bases from V and 5 bases from J, with 9 bases between. Germline V gene data show CDR1 as MGHDK and CDR2 as SYGVNS. The CDR3 covers 13 residues. The CDR3 region is CASSEPGAETQYF. CDR3 in DNA: TGTGCCAGCAGTGAACCCGGGGCGGAGACCCAGTACTTC.

This clonotype was seen a few times. The chain couples TRBV25-1 to TRBJ2-2, with D perhaps TRBD1 (6 bases). In germline, CDR1 is MGHDK, CDR2 SYGVNS. This CDR3 contains 15 residues. V lost 5 bases to trimming and J lost 3 bases, with 13 bases between them. CDR3: CASSRPDSYTGELFF. The CDR3 nucleotides are TGTGCCAGCAGTAGACCGGACAGCTACACCGGGGAGCTGTTTTTT.

The chain joins TRBV6-8 to TRBJ2-3; 11 bases are a match to TRBD1. After removal of 7 bases from V and 5 bases from J, the junction contained 5 bases not matched to a gene. Germline lookup yields CDR1 MNHGY and CDR2 SAAAGT. The CDR3 length is 14 residues. In DNA form, the CDR3 reads TGTGCCAGCAAAATTGGGACAGGGGGAGATACGCAGTATTTT. This encodes CASKIGTGGDTQYF.

CDR3 protein: CASSYLGGTYEQFF. CDR3 DNA sequence: TGTGCCAGCAGTTACTTAGGCGGAACCTACGAGCAGTTCTTC. V gene TRBV6-6 combines with J gene TRBJ2-1, with D unresolved. CDR1 and CDR2 from the germline V gene are MNHNY and SVGAGI (reference sequence). The CDR3 length is 14 residues. The V end was cut by 1 base, the J end by 10 bases, with 14 bases between.

This sequence joins TRBV7-2 and TRBJ2-1; 9 nucleotides align to TRBD1. The DNA matches TRBJ2-5 better at its end, which makes the J call doubtful. CDR1 and CDR2 from the germline V gene are SGHTA and FQGNSA. CDR3 length: 16 residues. CDR3 nucleotide sequence: TGTGCCAGCAGCCCCGTCCGGGACAGGGCACAAGAGACCCAGTACTTC. As protein: CASSPVRDRAQETQYF.

As to this clonotype: It may be a read error: a sequence one base away is much more abundant. In this CDR3 the conserved last residue, phenylalanine or tryptophan, is missing, so a read error is likely. CDR3 region: CASSLRDSSPEQYS. CDR3 coding DNA: TGTGCCAGCAGTTTAAGGGACAGTAGCCCCGAGCAGTACTCC. The chain uses TRBV12-3 or TRBV12-4 and TRBJ2-7; TRBD1 matches at 7 bases. The ends lost 2 bases at V and 6 bases at J; junction bases unmatched: 7. The CDR3 runs 14 residues.

The genes are TRBV11-3 and TRBJ2-5; D uncertain. The J call may be mistaken, given a closer DNA end match to TRBJ2-7. The germline V gene encodes CDR1 SGHNT and CDR2 YENEEA. CDR3 size: 15 residues. CDR3 protein: CASSLTAGSYYEQYF. In DNA form, the CDR3 reads TGTGCCAGCAGTTTAACCGCCGGGTCCTACTACGAGCAGTACTTC.

The table lists this clonotype with a count of one. This chain uses TRBV6-1 with TRBJ2-3; TRBD2 is a possible D gene (5 bases). V was clipped by 7 bases and J by 4 bases, with 18 bases between them. Per the germline V gene, CDR1 is MNHNS and CDR2 is SASEGT. This CDR3 comprises 15 residues. Here the CDR3 reads CASNGLGASPDTQYF. CDR3 nucleotide sequence: TGTGCCAGCAATGGACTGGGAGCCAGCCCAGATACGCAGTATTTT.

This rearrangement joins TRBV6-1 to TRBJ1-2, with D perhaps TRBD1 (5 bases). CDR1 and CDR2 from the germline V gene are MNHNS and SASEGT. The germline V and J ends were trimmed by 5 bases and 5 bases, with 18 bases remaining between them. The CDR3 spans 15 residues. CDR3 region: CASSPRGGDYYGYTF. In DNA form, the CDR3 reads TGTGCCAGCAGTCCCCGCGGGGGTGATTATTATGGCTACACCTTC.

This clonotype was recorded many times. The chain has TRBV6-6 and TRBJ2-1, with 9 bases matching TRBD2. The germline V gene encodes CDR1 MNHNY and CDR2 SVGAGI (reference sequence). The CDR3 loop spans 15 amino acids. The V gene end was trimmed by 0 bases and the J gene end by 8 bases; junction bases not matched to a gene: 5. The CDR3 region is CASSYSAGGLDEQFF. As DNA, the CDR3 is TGTGCCAGCAGTTACTCGGCGGGAGGGTTGGATGAGCAGTTCTTC.